This T cell receptor (beta chain) originates from a study of tumor-infiltrating lymphocytes in primary liver carcinoma. Study background: In every tissue type, samples returned a similar yield of roughly 3.5 to 8 million productive TCRbeta reads.

RNA and DNA were co-extracted from around 20-30 mg of unsorted bulk tissue. Patients in the cohort were treatment-naive and living with chronic HBV infection. This clonotype was detected ten times or more. CDR1 and CDR2 (germline): GTSNPN, SVGIG (reference sequence). V was pared by 3 bases and J by 7 bases, with 19 bases between. The CDR3 runs 14 residues. TCR beta cDNA was made from 450 to 500 ng total RNA with a constant-region primer. Generation of the TCR beta libraries relied on three nested multiplex PCR rounds using slightly modified ARM-PCR. Rounds one and two of PCR, each of roughly 10 cycles, were primed with TRBV1-TRBV30 forward primers and a C-beta reverse primer. MiXCR, applied by TCRdb to the multiplex PCR reads, yields one record per CDR3 protein. The top ten clones hold around 30% of a sample with about 92,000 distinct CDR3 sequences, around 68% of them seen once.

This sequence was found in a man between 35 and 55 years old with primary liver carcinoma and hepatitis B virus infection. The sample was tumor-adjacent normal liver tissue. The chain employs TRBV30 and TRBJ2-7; TRBD2 is a possible D gene (5 bases). The CDR3 DNA is TGTGCCTGGAGGGGGAGCGGAGCCTCCTGGGAGCAGTACTTC. Translating gives CAWRGSGASWEQYF. Drawing the rest from reference TRBV30 and TRBJ2-7, the complete variable domain is SQTIHQWPATLVQPVGSPLSLECTVEGTSNPNLYWYRQAAGRGLQLLFYSVGIGQISSEVPQNLSASRPQDRQFILSSKKLLLSDSGFYLCAWRGSGASWEQYFGPGTRLTVT.